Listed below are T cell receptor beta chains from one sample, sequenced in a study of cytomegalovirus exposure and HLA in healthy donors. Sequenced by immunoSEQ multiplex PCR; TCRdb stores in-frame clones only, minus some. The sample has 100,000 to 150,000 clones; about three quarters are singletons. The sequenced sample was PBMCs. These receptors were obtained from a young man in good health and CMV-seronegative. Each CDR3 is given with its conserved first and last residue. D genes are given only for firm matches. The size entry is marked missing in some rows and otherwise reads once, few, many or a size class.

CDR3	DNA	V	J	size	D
CSVPPMGGRGTQYF	TGCAGCGTCCCACCAATGGGGGGGCGAGGGACCCAGTACTTC	TRBV29-1	TRBJ2-5	few	.
CASSLVSGRETQYF	TGTGCCAGCAGCTTAGTTAGCGGGAGAGAGACCCAGTACTTC	TRBV7-9	TRBJ2-5	once	TRBD2
CASSHGHQETQYF	TGTGCCAGCAGCCACGGTCACCAAGAGACCCAGTACTTC	TRBV5-4	TRBJ2-5	few	.
CASNSINRAYHYGYTF	TGTGCCAGCAACTCAATAAACAGGGCCTACCACTATGGCTACACCTTC	TRBV21-1	TRBJ1-2	.	.
CASSLQGTKGNEQFF	TGTGCCAGCAGCTTACAGGGTACCAAAGGGAATGAGCAGTTCTTC	TRBV11-2	TRBJ2-1	.	.
CASSVDLASEQYF	TGTGCCAGCAGCGTAGATTTAGCGTCCGAGCAGTACTTC	TRBV9	TRBJ2-7	.	.
CASSVGAEGAGNTIYF	TGTGCCAGCAGCGTAGGAGCCGAGGGGGCTGGAAACACCATATATTTT	TRBV9	TRBJ1-3	once	.
CAWNSLNEQFF	TGTGCCTGGAATTCACTCAATGAGCAGTTCTTC	TRBV30	TRBJ2-1	.	.
CASSVSRTGGINEQYF	TGTGCCAGCAGCGTATCCCGGACAGGGGGTATCAACGAGCAGTACTTC	TRBV9	TRBJ2-7	.	TRBD1
CASSATGPFSGNTIYF	TGTGCCAGCAGCGCGACAGGGCCATTCTCTGGAAACACCATATATTTT	TRBV9	TRBJ1-3	.	TRBD1
CASSPTGGANEKLFF	TGTGCCAGCAGCCCGACAGGGGGGGCTAATGAAAAACTGTTTTTT	TRBV7-3	TRBJ1-4	once	TRBD1
CASSYSGTGGETQYF	TGTGCCAGCAGTTACTCGGGGACAGGGGGTGAGACCCAGTACTTC	TRBV6-5	TRBJ2-5	.	TRBD1
CASSLDRGQYEQYF	TGCGCCAGCAGCTTAGACAGGGGGCAATACGAGCAGTACTTC	TRBV5-1	TRBJ2-7	.	TRBD1
CASSLRPGGNEQFF	TGCGCCAGCAGCTTGCGTCCGGGGGGGAATGAGCAGTTCTTC	TRBV5-1	TRBJ2-1	.	TRBD2
CAWSVLSWGAEAFF	TGTGCCTGGAGTGTTCTCTCTTGGGGGGCTGAAGCTTTCTTT	TRBV30	TRBJ1-1	.	.
CASSLDRGHEQFF	TGCGCCAGCAGCTTGGACAGGGGCCATGAGCAGTTCTTC	TRBV5-1	TRBJ2-1	.	TRBD1
CASSPGLAGAHEQFF	TGTGCCAGCAGCCCGGGACTAGCGGGAGCTCATGAGCAGTTCTTC	TRBV11-2	TRBJ2-1	.	TRBD2
CASTNREAAGANVLTF	TGTGCCAGCACAAACAGGGAAGCCGCTGGGGCCAACGTCCTGACTTTC	TRBV19	TRBJ2-6	.	.
CASSPTSGSPYNEQFF	TGTGCCAGCAGCCCTACTAGCGGGAGTCCCTACAATGAGCAGTTCTTC	TRBV28	TRBJ2-1	.	TRBD2
CASSYVWGHSNTEAFF	TGTGCCAGCAGTTACGTGTGGGGCCATTCGAACACTGAAGCTTTCTTT	TRBV6-5	TRBJ1-1	.	.
CASSDRAGFTEAFF	TGCGCCAGCAGTGACAGGGCAGGATTCACTGAAGCTTTCTTT	TRBV10-1	TRBJ1-1	.	.
CASSLWSGDYGYTF	TGTGCCAGCAGTTTATGGTCAGGGGACTATGGCTACACCTTC	TRBV28	TRBJ1-2	once	.
CASSVEYKGVRKDGYTF	TGTGCCAGCAGCGTAGAATATAAGGGGGTGAGGAAAGATGGCTACACCTTC	TRBV9	TRBJ1-2	.	.